The 30 T cell receptor beta chains presented below share a single source sample, sequenced in a study of blood T cell repertoires in COVID-19. Clones were read by immunoSEQ multiplex PCR, and TCRdb kept only the in-frame ones, dropping some. The sample carries about 340,000 clones, approximately 90% recorded once. Sequencing was performed on peripheral blood. The receptors were gathered from a woman between 18 and 30 years old who had recovered from COVID-19.

Turning to this clone: Other DNA sequences in this specimen translate into the identical CDR3. CDR3 loop: CAWRSGNYGYTF. The DNA of the CDR3 is TGTGCCTGGAGATCGGGAAACTATGGCTACACCTTC. This sequence joins TRBV30 and TRBJ1-2; unclear D gene. The CDR3 length is 12 residues. Trimming took 3 bases from V and 2 from J, leaving 7 bases between them. The V gene's germline CDR1 is GTSNPN and CDR2 SVGIG (reference sequence).

CDR3 DNA sequence: TGTGCCAGCAGCTTAGTGGCATTTACCAGCTCTGGGGCCAACGTCCTGACTTTC. Translated: CASSLVAFTSSGANVLTF. The chain recombines TRBV7-8 with TRBJ2-6; D is ambiguous. The CDR3 extends over 18 amino acids. Trimming cost V 1 base and J 0 bases, with 13 bases left between them. CDR1 and CDR2 (germline): SGHVS, FQNEAQ.

This sequence joins TRBV28 and TRBJ2-5; TRBD1 agrees at 9 bases. There are 16 residues in the CDR3. The V gene end was trimmed by 8 bases and the J gene end by 2 bases; junction bases not matched to a gene: 12. CDR1 is MDHEN and CDR2 is SYDVKM in the germline V gene. CDR3 protein: CASETSGQGGQETQYF. The CDR3 DNA sequence: TGTGCCAGCGAAACCTCGGGACAGGGAGGACAAGAGACCCAGTACTTC.

J is TRBJ1-2 and V is TRBV18, with 8 bases fitting TRBD1. The CDR3 totals 15 residues. V lost 1 base to trimming and J lost 3 bases; unmatched junction nucleotides: 4. In germline, CDR1 is KGHSH, CDR2 LQKENI. CDR3 protein: CASSPRGQVDYGYTF. CDR3 nucleotides: TGTGCCAGCTCACCACGGGGACAGGTGGACTATGGCTACACCTTC.

This chain links TRBV24-1 with TRBJ1-5, with TRBD1 matching over 11 bases. The CDR3 totals 18 residues. The germline gives CDR1 KGHDR, CDR2 SFDVKD. Germline trimming cut 4 bases from V and 3 bases from J; bases unmatched to any gene: 10. The CDR3 DNA sequence: TGTGCCACCAGTGAATCACCGGGACAGGGGGGTGTCAATCAGCCCCAGCATTTT. Translated, it gives CATSESPGQGGVNQPQHF.

This clone was seen only once. The V call is TRBV24-1, the J call TRBJ2-3, with 10 bases aligning to TRBD2. Trimming took 0 bases from V and 0 from J; bases not matched to a gene: 2. The CDR3 runs 17 residues. Germline-derived CDR1 and CDR2 are KGHDR and SFDVKD. CDR3 DNA: TGTGCCACCAGTGATTTGACTAGCGGGACTAGCACAGATACGCAGTATTTT. Encoded protein: CATSDLTSGTSTDTQYF.

V is TRBV11-3 and J is TRBJ2-1, with 8 bases that match TRBD1. The CDR3 spans 16 residues. CDR1 and CDR2 from the germline V gene are SGHNT and YENEEA. The V gene end was trimmed by 1 base and the J gene end by 8 bases; junction bases not matched to a gene: 10. This CDR3 is CASSLGPGQVNYEQFF. CDR3 DNA sequence: TGTGCCAGCAGCTTAGGTCCGGGACAGGTTAACTATGAGCAGTTCTTC.

This rearrangement joins TRBV5-4 to TRBJ1-6, with 7 bases aligning to TRBD1. Germline V gene lookup returns CDR1 SGHNT and CDR2 YYREEE (reference sequence). V trimming: 1 base; J trimming: 4 bases; junction bases outside the gene matches: 11. The CDR3 extends over 18 amino acids. The CDR3 DNA reads TGTGCCAGCAGCTTGAACAGGGGTGGGCCGTTTTATAATTCACCCCTCCACTTT. Translation gives CASSLNRGGPFYNSPLHF.

V and J are TRBV12-5 and TRBJ2-5; 7 bases are a match to TRBD1. Germline values: CDR1 LGHNT, CDR2 FRNRAP. Unmatched junction bases numbered 16, after V lost 7 bases and J lost 2 bases. The CDR3 runs 17 residues. The CDR3 loop is CASESRSRGRPQETQYF. CDR3 nucleotide sequence: TGTGCTAGTGAATCGAGGAGTAGGGGGCGACCACAAGAGACCCAGTACTTC.

The CDR3 DNA sequence: TGTGCCAGCAGCTTAGTGCTCAGGGGGCGGGAGTCCTACACCTTC. Its translation: CASSLVLRGRESYTF. V usage is TRBV7-9 and J usage is TRBJ1-2; 8 positions match TRBD1. The CDR3 covers 15 residues. Trimming at V came to 1 base and at J to 10 bases, leaving 11 bases not matched to a gene. Per germline, CDR1 SEHNR and CDR2 FQNEAQ (reference sequence).

The rearrangement links TRBV10-3 to TRBJ1-5, with 7 bases aligning to TRBD1. The junction had 15 bases not matched to a gene; V was cut back by 4 bases and J by 0 bases. The CDR3 spans 19 residues. Germline CDR1 ENHRY, CDR2 SYGVKD. This chain's CDR3 is CAISAAPNRGGYSNQPQHF. In DNA form, the CDR3 reads TGTGCCATCAGTGCAGCGCCGAACAGGGGAGGATATAGCAATCAGCCCCAGCATTTT.

V usage is TRBV27 and J usage is TRBJ2-3, with unresolved D. This CDR3 is built from 11 residues. Germline assignment: CDR1 MNHEY and CDR2 SMNVEV (reference sequence). Trimming stripped 5 bases from V and 6 bases from J, with 6 bases between. CDR3 DNA sequence: TGTGCCAGCAGTGTCGCGGATACGCAGTATTTT. Translation: CASSVADTQYF.

The chain uses TRBV7-2 and TRBJ2-2, with D possibly TRBD2 on 6 matching bases. Germline assignment: CDR1 SGHTA and CDR2 FQGNSA. Trimming removed 11 bases at V and 4 bases at J, with 14 bases between. The CDR3 spans 13 residues. The CDR3 region has the DNA TGTGCCGCTGGGAGGTCTGCCACCGGGGAGCTGTTTTTT. Residues: CAAGRSATGELFF. Using reference TRBV7-2 and TRBJ2-2 for the parts outside the CDR3, the full variable domain is GAGVSQSPSNKVTEKGKDVELRCDPISGHTALYWYRQSLGQGLEFLIYFQGNSAPDKSGLPSDRFSAERTGGSVSTLTIQRTQQEDSAVYLCAAGRSATGELFFGEGSRLTVL.

V is TRBV19 and J is TRBJ1-6, with 7 bases identical to TRBD1. The CDR3 is made up of 15 amino acids. CDR1 LNHDA and CDR2 SQIVND come from the germline V gene (reference sequence). The ends lost 6 bases at V and 9 bases at J; junction bases unmatched: 11. CDR3 loop: CASSGDSLLGSPLHF. The CDR3 DNA reads TGTGCCAGTAGCGGGGACAGCCTGTTGGGTTCACCCCTCCACTTT.

V usage is TRBV7-8 and J usage is TRBJ2-1, with 8 bases matching TRBD1. J gave up 3 bases and V 6 bases, and 16 bases lay outside the gene matches. The CDR3 is 18 residues long. CDR1 SGHVS and CDR2 FQNEAQ come from the germline V gene. CDR3 DNA sequence: TGTGCCAGCAGTTCCAGGGGGCTTTACAACAGGTTCTACAATGAGCAGTTCTTC. It is translated as CASSSRGLYNRFYNEQFF.

The gene calls are TRBV21-1 and TRBJ2-7; the tabulated D call, TRBD2, remains unverified against the DNA. TRBV21-1 is recorded as a pseudogene. This CDR3 comprises 15 residues. CDR3 residues: CASSKAGRDSPEQYV. The CDR3 DNA is TGTGCCAGCAGCAAAGCAGGGAGGGATTCCCCCGAGCAGTACGTC.

This chain uses TRBV6-2 or TRBV6-3 with TRBJ2-6; 7 bases map to TRBD2. V trimming: 7 bases; J trimming: 1 base; junction bases outside the gene matches: 10. Germline V gives CDR1 MNHEY, CDR2 SVGEGT. This CDR3 region has 17 residues. CDR3 nucleotides: TGTGCCAGCACCCCAGGACGGGGGGTTTCTGGGGCCAACGTCCTGACTTTC. Translation gives CASTPGRGVSGANVLTF.

This chain connects TRBV10-1 to TRBJ2-2; 9 bases match TRBD2. The germline V gene encodes CDR1 WNHNN and CDR2 SYGVQD (reference sequence). V was pared by 4 bases and J by 6 bases, with 3 bases of the junction left unmatched. This CDR3 spans 14 amino acids. The CDR3 spells CASSASGIAGELFF. The DNA for the CDR3 is TGCGCCAGCAGTGCTAGCGGGATTGCCGGGGAGCTGTTTTTT.

V and J are TRBV6-4 and TRBJ1-1; a weak D match, TRBD1 (5 bases). The germline V and J ends were trimmed by 5 bases and 7 bases, with 14 bases remaining between them. Germline CDR1 MRHNA, CDR2 SNTAGT. There are 13 residues in the CDR3. The CDR3 loop reads CASSLSATGEAFF. The CDR3 DNA is TGTGCCAGCAGTCTATCCGCAACAGGTGAAGCTTTCTTT.

This chain links TRBV9 with TRBJ1-2; maybe TRBD1 (5 bases). The CDR3 contains 16 residues. CDR1 and CDR2 from the germline V gene are SGDLS and YYNGEE. Trimming cost V 0 bases and J 4 bases, with 16 bases left between them. In DNA form, the CDR3 reads TGTGCCAGCAGCGTAGTCGAAGGGGCGCTTAGCTATGGCTACACCTTC. It specifies CASSVVEGALSYGYTF.

The J gene is TRBJ2-2, the V gene TRBV2, with 16 bases identical to TRBD2. CDR3 length: 18 amino acids. The germline V gene has CDR1 SNHLY and CDR2 FYNNEI. Unmatched junction bases numbered 7, after V lost 3 bases and J lost 6 bases. The CDR3 is CASSEGLAGGRRAGELFF. CDR3 nucleotides: TGTGCCAGCAGTGAGGGACTAGCGGGAGGGCGCAGGGCCGGGGAGCTGTTTTTT.

The chain is built from TRBV6-5 and TRBJ2-3; TRBD2 matches 7 bases. V lost 0 bases, J lost 4 bases, and 4 bases stayed unmatched. Germline CDR1 is MNHEY and CDR2 is SVGAGI. This CDR3 region has 15 residues. The CDR3 here is CASSYSRTSADTQYF. CDR3 DNA sequence: TGTGCCAGCAGTTACTCAAGGACTAGTGCAGATACGCAGTATTTT.

The chain joins TRBV19 to TRBJ2-1; 10 positions agree with TRBD2. This CDR3 has 16 amino acids. Germline CDR1 LNHDA, CDR2 SQIVND (reference sequence). J lost 5 bases, V lost 4 bases, and 8 bases had no gene match. For the CDR3, the DNA is TGTGCCAGTAGTAGTGATCGGCTAGCGGGAGACAATGAGCAGTTCTTC. Translating gives CASSSDRLAGDNEQFF. The full variable domain, its missing parts supplied by reference TRBV19 and TRBJ2-1, is DGGITQSPKYLFRKEGQNVTLSCEQNLNHDAMYWYRQDPGQGLRLIYYSQIVNDFQKGDIAEGYSVSREKKESFPLTVTSAQKNPTAFYLCASSSDRLAGDNEQFFGPGTRLTVL.

The gene calls are TRBV29-1 and TRBJ1-1; 10 bases agree with TRBD1. This CDR3 comprises 13 residues. V shed 7 bases and J 4 bases; nucleotides not matched to a gene: 6. Germline lookup yields CDR1 SQVTM and CDR2 ANQGSEA. CDR3 coding DNA: TGCAGCGCCCTGGGACAGGGGATCACTGAAGCTTTCTTT. This encodes CSALGQGITEAFF. The full variable domain, in which reference TRBV29-1 and TRBJ1-1 provide the parts outside the CDR3, is SAVISQKPSRDICQRGTSLTIQCQVDSQVTMMFWYRQQPGQSLTLIATANQGSEATYESGFVIDKFPISRPNLTFSTLTVSNMSPEDSSIYLCSALGQGITEAFFGQGTRLTVV.

V gene TRBV5-4 combines with J gene TRBJ2-3; 15 bases agree with TRBD2. V was pared by 0 bases and J by 0 bases, with 5 bases of the junction left unmatched. CDR1 and CDR2 (germline): SGHNT, YYREEE (reference sequence). The CDR3 totals 19 residues. CDR3: CASSLVGLAGGSSTDTQYF. In DNA, the CDR3 is TGTGCCAGCAGCTTGGTGGGACTAGCGGGGGGATCTAGCACAGATACGCAGTATTTT.

This chain joins TRBV2 and TRBJ1-1, with D unresolved. Trimming stripped 8 bases from V and 0 bases from J, with 7 bases between. There are 12 residues in the CDR3. Germline V lookup: CDR1 SNHLY, CDR2 FYNNEI. CDR3 DNA sequence: TGTGCCAGCGAGGCCTTGAACACTGAAGCTTTCTTT. Its protein product is CASEALNTEAFF.

The rearrangement joins TRBV2 to TRBJ2-1; a weak D match, TRBD2 (6 bases). The CDR3 runs 15 residues. The germline V and J ends were trimmed by 8 bases and 2 bases, with 16 bases remaining between them. From germline, CDR1 is SNHLY and CDR2 FYNNEI. CDR3 in DNA: TGTGCCAGCGATGGCGGGAAGCCAACCTACAATGAGCAGTTCTTC. This gives the protein CASDGGKPTYNEQFF. Variable domain in full (rest from reference TRBV2 and TRBJ2-1): EPEVTQTPSHQVTQMGQEVILRCVPISNHLYFYWYRQILGQKVEFLVSFYNNEISEKSEIFDDQFSVERPDGSNFTLKIRSTKLEDSAMYFCASDGGKPTYNEQFFGPGTRLTVL.

V usage is TRBV21-1 and J usage is TRBJ2-7; TRBD1, as called in the table, went unchecked against the DNA. TRBV21-1 is annotated as a pseudogene. The CDR3 is 16 amino acids. CDR3: CASSKASDRGPHEQYV. The DNA for the CDR3 is TGTGCCAGCAGCAAAGCGTCCGACAGGGGCCCCCACGAGCAGTACGTC.

This clone appeared a few times. V usage is TRBV11-2 and J usage is TRBJ2-1; 7 nucleotides match TRBD2. The CDR3 consists of 15 residues. The trim removed 4 bases at V and 2 bases at J, leaving 5 bases unmatched. Germline V lookup: CDR1 SGHAT, CDR2 FQNNGV. CDR3 in DNA: TGTGCCAGCAGCTCCACGGGAGGAGCCTACAATGAGCAGTTCTTC. Residues: CASSSTGGAYNEQFF.

The chain couples TRBV27 to TRBJ2-7; 9 nucleotides line up with TRBD1. The ends lost 6 bases at V and 3 bases at J; junction bases unmatched: 6. The CDR3 is 14 residues long. Germline V gene lookup returns CDR1 MNHEY and CDR2 SMNVEV (reference sequence). CDR3 loop: CASSRAGQGYEQYV. The CDR3 DNA reads TGTGCCAGCAGCCGAGCGGGACAGGGCTACGAGCAGTACGTC.